The present TCR beta chain was sequenced within a study of shared clonotypes between healthy human individuals. Study information: Each donor's CD8 memory used one plate, CD8 naive two, each CD4 subset three. Study observations and caveats: Non-shared clonotypes were found to have lower generation probabilities than the clonotypes that were shared by all four of the sorted-subset donors. Clonotype sharing levels among donors were expected to vary with sequencing depth.

The CDR3 runs to 14 residues. Germline assignment: CDR1 SGHRS and CDR2 YFSETQ. Between the trimmed V and J ends, which lost 0 bases and 6 bases, there was a span of 13 bases. Terminally differentiated effector memory CD45RA+ cells were excluded from the naive CD8 cells, which were CD45RO-negative and positively selected for CCR7. This clone was counted once. The antigen is undetermined. The study ran the assay at deep level. Profiling relied on immunoSEQ multiplex PCR, and the TCRdb table lists in-frame clones only, not all of them. This sample has around 2,000,000 clones; roughly 95% occur once, and the top ten carry 1% to 1.5%.

The sample was naive CD8+ T cells sorted from blood. The clonotype originates from a man younger than 30 in good health. The gene calls are TRBV5-1 and TRBJ2-7; TRBD1 might be the D (5 bases). The CDR3 bases are TGCGCCAGCAGCTTGGAATCAGGGCCCTTCGAGCAGTACTTC. Amino acids: CASSLESGPFEQYF.